What follows describes a single T cell receptor (beta chain). As yet, its antigen is unknown. Constant-segment primers served in 5'RACE that generated TCR alpha and TCR beta cDNA libraries bearing sample barcodes and UMIs. TCRdb called the 5' RACE reads again in MiXCR, with one record for every CDR3 protein. The sample contains over 500,000 distinct CDR3 sequences, approximately 15% of which appear only once. These data come from a study of T-cell memory formation after mild COVID-19. Study-wide results and limits: Nothing confirmed that second-wave clones peaking on day 37 were specific for SARS-CoV-2. Among CD4+ contracting clones, most were CM and EM, and CD8+ ones EMRA.

Trimming took off 9 bases at V and 0 bases at J, with 11 bases between the two ends. CDR3 size: 14 residues. CDR1 LNHNV and CDR2 YYDKDF come from the germline V gene (reference sequence). The V gene is TRBV15, the J gene TRBJ1-4, with D tentatively TRBD1 (5 bases). This clonotype was obtained from an adult woman who had mild COVID-19 (a few samples of this study predate the infection). Cell type and time point are not known. The material sequenced was PBMCs or a T cell subset sorted from them (not recorded which). The CDR3 is CATRQGTTNEKLFF. The CDR3, as DNA: TGTGCCACGAGGCAGGGTACAACTAATGAAAAACTGTTTTTT. The variable domain in full, completed from reference TRBV15 and TRBJ1-4, reads DAMVIQNPRYQVTQFGKPVTLSCSQTLNHNVMYWYQQKSSQAPKLLFHYYDKDFNNEADTPDNFQSRRPNTSFCFLDIRSPGLGDTAMYLCATRQGTTNEKLFFGSGTQLSVL.